Sequencing of this T cell receptor (beta chain) was carried out in a study of cytomegalovirus exposure and HLA in healthy donors. Study summary: A previous analysis identified 95 million to 120 million unique TCR beta sequences derived from around 200 million T cells. Findings and limits, study-wide: Some public TCRs appeared in many individuals, while most sequences were rare.

Regarding this clone: Its specificity is unknown.

PCR employed 60 Vbeta and 13 Jbeta primers. TCRdb keeps only in-frame clones here, not all; method: immunoSEQ multiplex PCR. This repertoire comprises over 200,000 clones; its ten largest clones make up about 1%. Germline values: CDR1 SSHAT, CDR2 FNYEAQ (reference sequence). Trimming removed 5 bases from V and 4 bases from J; junction bases left unmatched: 8. The CDR3 covers 15 residues. Material for sequencing was PBMCs. The rearrangement uses TRBV7-7 and TRBJ2-3, with 8 positions matching TRBD1. This TCR came from a woman between 25 and 40 years old in good health and CMV-seropositive. CDR3 sequence (DNA): TGTGCCAGCAGCCTCGGACAGGGTGGCGCAGATACGCAGTATTTT. Amino acid sequence: CASSLGQGGADTQYF.